The 30 T cell receptor beta chains presented below share a single source sample, sequenced in a study of control samples from healthy donors and cancer patients. The data were produced by immunoSEQ multiplex PCR, yet TCRdb's version contains in-frame clones alone and is incomplete. The profile shows some 87,000 clones, 75% to 85% of them singletons. Material for sequencing was PBMCs. The receptor source for this set is a man in his sixties with head and neck cancer.

This clone was seen more than once but under ten times. CDR3 nucleotide sequence: TGTGCCAGCAGCCTAGGTGGGCTTTCCTACAATGAGCAGTTCTTC. This translates into CASSLGGLSYNEQFF. This sequence joins TRBV9 and TRBJ2-1; no firm D call. There are 15 residues in the CDR3. Germline V CDR1 and CDR2: SGDLS, YYNGEE. Deletions cut 4 bases from V and 1 base from J, with 12 bases between.

The chain employs TRBV11-2 and TRBJ1-6, with 9 bases identical to TRBD1. The CDR3 runs to 15 residues. Germline-derived CDR1 and CDR2 are SGHAT and FQNNGV. With V trimmed by 2 bases and J by 9 bases, 5 bases remained unmatched. CDR3 nucleotides: TGTGCCAGCAGCTTAATGGGACAGGGAGGTTCACCCCTCCACTTT. It codes for CASSLMGQGGSPLHF.

V usage is TRBV4-1 and J usage is TRBJ1-1, with TRBD1 identical over 8 bases. V dropped 0 bases and J dropped 6; count of bases not matched to a gene: 15. This CDR3 comprises 18 residues. In germline, CDR1 is MGHRA, CDR2 YSYEKL. This CDR3 reads CASSQDSQGALLWAEAFF. The CDR3 DNA reads TGCGCCAGCAGCCAAGATAGCCAGGGGGCGCTGTTGTGGGCTGAAGCTTTCTTT.

J is TRBJ2-7 and V is TRBV12-3 or TRBV12-4; D may be TRBD2 (6 bases). The CDR3 totals 12 residues. The germline V and J ends were trimmed by 6 bases and 6 bases, with 12 bases remaining between them. The CDR3 bases are TGTGCCAGCAGGGGGACTTACGGCGAGCAGTACTTC. Its protein is CASRGTYGEQYF.

This rearrangement joins TRBV5-1 to TRBJ2-1; 7 positions match TRBD2. Germline V lookup: CDR1 SGHRS, CDR2 YFSETQ. CDR3 length: 14 amino acids. The V gene end was trimmed by 7 bases and the J gene end by 0 bases; junction bases not matched to a gene: 4. Written as DNA, the CDR3 is TGCGCCAGCCGAGCGGGATTCTCCTACAATGAGCAGTTCTTC. This encodes CASRAGFSYNEQFF. The full variable domain, completed using reference TRBV5-1 and TRBJ2-1, is KAGVTQTPRYLIKTRGQQVTLSCSPISGHRSVSWYQQTPGQGLQFLFEYFSETQRNKGNFPGRFSGRQFSNSRSEMNVSTLELGDSALYLCASRAGFSYNEQFFGPGTRLTVL.

The chain links TRBV6-5 to TRBJ1-3; TRBD1 might be the D (6 bases). The CDR3 has 14 amino acids. V lost 5 bases, J lost 6 bases, and 14 bases lay in between. Germline V gene data show CDR1 as MNHEY and CDR2 as SVGAGI. The CDR3 DNA sequence: TGTGCCAGCAGTCGCGACGGACAGATAAACACCATATATTTT. It specifies CASSRDGQINTIYF.

The chain couples TRBV5-1 to TRBJ2-3, with D possibly matching TRBD2 (5 bases). CDR1 and CDR2 from the germline V gene are SGHRS and YFSETQ. This CDR3 contains 15 residues. The V end lost 4 bases, the J end lost 2 bases, and 14 bases lay between the germline ends. CDR3 amino acids: CASSTAGGPTDTQYF. CDR3 nucleotides: TGCGCCAGCAGCACAGCCGGAGGCCCCACAGATACGCAGTATTTT.

The gene calls are TRBV12-3 or TRBV12-4 and TRBJ2-7; D gene unclear. V was cut by 2 bases and J by 3 bases, with 5 bases left in between. This CDR3 has 12 residues. In nucleotides, the CDR3 is TGTGCCAGCAGTTTAAACAACTACGAGCAGTACTTC. Protein sequence: CASSLNNYEQYF.

This sequence joins TRBV5-4 and TRBJ2-3; D perhaps matches TRBD1 (5 bases). The V and J ends lost 0 bases and 10 bases respectively, with 12 bases between them. The CDR3 is 13 residues long. The germline V gene encodes CDR1 SGHNT and CDR2 YYREEE (reference sequence). The CDR3 sequence is CASSLDAPRAQYF. The CDR3 nucleotides are TGTGCCAGCAGCTTGGACGCCCCCAGGGCGCAGTATTTT.

The rearrangement joins TRBV28 to TRBJ1-5; 11 bases match TRBD1. This CDR3 region has 14 residues. Germline loops: CDR1 MDHEN, CDR2 SYDVKM. The V and J ends lost 4 bases and 6 bases, in that order; junction bases with no gene match: 2. DNA for the CDR3: TGTGCCAGCAGTTACGGACAGGGGGCTCAGCCCCAGCATTTT. This encodes CASSYGQGAQPQHF.

This chain joins TRBV6-5 and TRBJ2-7; a possible D gene is TRBD1 (7 bases). The germline V gene has CDR1 MNHEY and CDR2 SVGAGI. V was trimmed by 7 bases and J by 7 bases, leaving 17 bases between them. The CDR3 is 13 residues long. CDR3 loop: CASKRGRGAEQYF. The CDR3 DNA sequence: TGTGCCAGCAAACGTGGCAGGGGGGCGGAGCAGTACTTC.

The V and J genes are TRBV19 and TRBJ2-7, with D perhaps matching TRBD1 or TRBD2 (5 bases each). The CDR3 extends over 15 amino acids. V was shortened by 3 bases and J by 4 bases, with 16 bases between the two germline ends. Germline-derived CDR1 and CDR2 are LNHDA and SQIVND (reference sequence). The chain's CDR3 is CASSMGLGPLYEQYF. The CDR3 DNA is TGTGCCAGTAGTATGGGTCTGGGACCGCTTTACGAGCAGTACTTC.

CDR3 DNA: TGTGCCAGCAAAGGGGATTTAAATCAGCCCCAGCATTTT. This translates into CASKGDLNQPQHF. V and J are TRBV2 and TRBJ1-5; D is perhaps TRBD1 (5 bases). The germline V gene encodes CDR1 SNHLY and CDR2 FYNNEI. The V gene lost 7 bases and the J gene lost 4 bases, with 11 bases spanning the gap. The CDR3 is 13 amino acids.

A word on this clone: One end of the junction fails to match germline, which may point to a read error. The rearrangement links TRBV20-1 to TRBJ2-1, with D uncertain. This CDR3 comprises 11 residues. Germline CDR1 is DFQATT and CDR2 is SNEGSKA (reference sequence). CDR3 coding DNA: TGCAGTGCTGAATACTACGATGAGCAGTTCTTC. This codes for CSAEYYDEQFF.

CDR3 region: CAIRWGQGGGETQYF. The CDR3, as DNA: TGTGCCATCAGATGGGGCCAGGGTGGAGGGGAGACCCAGTACTTC. The chain carries TRBV10-3 and TRBJ2-5; maybe TRBD2 (6 bases). The germline V and J ends were trimmed by 6 bases and 5 bases, with 19 bases remaining between them. The CDR3 spans 15 residues. Germline V gene data show CDR1 as ENHRY and CDR2 as SYGVKD.

The chain recombines TRBV6-6 with TRBJ2-1, with 10 nucleotides matching TRBD2. Germline V gene lookup returns CDR1 MNHNY and CDR2 SVGAGI (reference sequence). Trimming at V came to 6 bases and at J to 3 bases, leaving 5 bases not matched to a gene. The CDR3 has 15 residues. CDR3 sequence (DNA): TGTGCCAGCAGGCTAGCGGGAGTGGGCTACAATGAGCAGTTCTTC. Translation: CASRLAGVGYNEQFF.

The chain links TRBV5-8 to TRBJ2-1; TRBD1 aligns across 7 bases. CDR1 is SGHTS and CDR2 is YDEGEE in the germline V gene. The CDR3 totals 19 residues. V gave up 4 bases and J gave up 0 bases; unmatched junction bases: 16. The CDR3 nucleotides read TGTGCCAGCAGCCCCCTCCGGGACAGCGGTACCAACTCCTACAATGAGCAGTTCTTC. Translated: CASSPLRDSGTNSYNEQFF.

In DNA, the CDR3 is TGTGCCAGCAGCTTAGAGATAAGGGAGGGACAGACTAATGAAAAACTGTTTTTT. Translating gives CASSLEIREGQTNEKLFF. The chain employs TRBV11-2 and TRBJ1-4; 7 bases fit TRBD1. CDR3 size: 18 residues. The germline gives CDR1 SGHAT, CDR2 FQNNGV. V shed 0 bases and J 2 bases; nucleotides not matched to a gene: 9.

The chain joins TRBV28 to TRBJ2-3; 10 bases line up with TRBD2. Germline CDR1 and CDR2: MDHEN and SYDVKM. The CDR3 extends over 14 amino acids. With V trimmed by 8 bases and J by 4 bases, 6 bases remained unmatched. The DNA of the CDR3 is TGTGCCAGCGTCCCAGCGGGAGGGCCAGATACGCAGTATTTT. Residues: CASVPAGGPDTQYF.

The chain combines TRBV4-1 with TRBJ2-3; D is perhaps TRBD2 (6 bases). Trimming stripped 4 bases from V and 2 bases from J, with 10 bases between. CDR1 is MGHRA, CDR2 YSYEKL, per germline. The CDR3 is 14 residues long. The DNA for the CDR3 is TGCGCCAGCAGCCTTAGCGGCAACACAGATACGCAGTATTTT. It yields the protein CASSLSGNTDTQYF.

Written as DNA, the CDR3 is TGTGCCAGCAGGGCGCACGGGTTCCAGGACAATGAGCAGTTCTTC. It translates to CASRAHGFQDNEQFF. The chain links TRBV9 to TRBJ2-1; D is uncertain. The CDR3 is made up of 15 amino acids. The V gene's germline CDR1 is SGDLS and CDR2 YYNGEE. V shed 5 bases and J shed 5 bases, with 17 bases lying between them.

Remarks on this clone: Other nucleotide sequences in the sample specify the same CDR3. This chain joins TRBV10-2 and TRBJ2-5; a weak D match, TRBD2 (5 bases). This CDR3 comprises 17 residues. The V and J ends lost 2 bases and 5 bases respectively, with 21 bases between them. Germline CDR1 reads WSHSY; CDR2 reads SAAADI. The CDR3 sequence is CASSEAWTSGSGETQYF. The CDR3 DNA reads as TGCGCCAGCAGTGAGGCATGGACCAGCGGTAGTGGGGAGACCCAGTACTTC.

The genes are TRBV29-1 and TRBJ2-7; 8 positions match TRBD1. Germline V CDR1 and CDR2: SQVTM, ANQGSEA. Trimming took 8 bases from V and 5 from J; bases not matched to a gene: 11. CDR3 length equals 13 residues. The CDR3 spells CSPARGRVNEQYF. The CDR3 nucleotides are TGCAGCCCCGCCAGGGGGCGCGTCAACGAGCAGTACTTC.

The genes are TRBV19 and TRBJ2-1, with D possibly matching TRBD2 (5 bases). CDR1 is LNHDA, CDR2 SQIVND, per germline (reference sequence). Trimming stripped 9 bases from V and 4 bases from J, with 13 bases between. The CDR3 extends over 13 amino acids. The CDR3 DNA reads TGTGCCAGCCGAGGGAGTACGTACAATGAGCAGTTCTTC. Translating gives CASRGSTYNEQFF.

About this clone: The junction shows a germline mismatch at one end, possibly a read error. Other DNA sequences in this sample translate to the same CDR3. This chain uses TRBV9 with TRBJ2-2; possible D gene TRBD2, 8 bases. The CDR3 spans 16 residues. Germline CDR1 reads SGDLS; CDR2 reads YYNGEE. The DNA for the CDR3 is TGTGCCCGCAGCGTAGGGGGCGGGGGGCACACCGGGGAGCTGTTTTTT. As protein: CARSVGGGGHTGELFF.

CDR3 bases: TGTGCCTGGCGCCATCAATACCGGGACCGTACCTCCTATGGCTACACCTTC. This translates into CAWRHQYRDRTSYGYTF. The V call is TRBV30, the J call TRBJ1-2, with D perhaps TRBD1 (5 bases). The CDR3 extends over 17 amino acids. Trimming pared 5 bases from V and 4 bases from J, leaving 26 bases between. Germline V CDR1 and CDR2: GTSNPN, SVGIG (reference sequence). Looking up the rest from reference TRBV30 and TRBJ1-2 gives the full variable domain: SQTIHQWPATLVQPVGSPLSLECTVEGTSNPNLYWYRQAAGRGLQLLFYSVGIGQISSEVPQNLSASRPQDRQFILSSKKLLLSDSGFYLCAWRHQYRDRTSYGYTFGSGTRLTVV.

This rearrangement joins TRBV18 to TRBJ2-7, with D unclear. CDR3 size: 14 residues. Looked up from germline, CDR1 is KGHSH and CDR2 is LQKENI. The ends were cut back, 1 base at V and 2 bases at J, with 9 bases in the middle. CDR3: CASSPRNSPYEQYF. CDR3 coding DNA: TGTGCCAGCTCACCACGAAACAGCCCCTACGAGCAGTACTTC. Filled out from reference TRBV18 and TRBJ2-7, the complete variable domain reads NAGVMQNPRHLVRRRGQEARLRCSPMKGHSHVYWYRQLPEEGLKFMVYLQKENIIDESGMPKERFSAEFPKEGPSILRIQQVVRGDSAAYFCASSPRNSPYEQYFGPGTRLTVT.

This clone has only one observation. The chain recombines TRBV7-9 with TRBJ2-3; 7 nucleotides align to TRBD1. V shed 5 bases and J 0 bases; nucleotides not matched to a gene: 11. The CDR3 sequence is 17 residues long. Germline V gives CDR1 SEHNR, CDR2 FQNEAQ (reference sequence). The CDR3 DNA follows: TGTGCCAGCAGCCTACTCTGGTTGACAGGGAGCACAGATACGCAGTATTTT. Translating gives CASSLLWLTGSTDTQYF. The full variable domain, rest sourced from reference TRBV7-9 and TRBJ2-3, is DTGVSQNPRHKITKRGQNVTFRCDPISEHNRLYWYRQTLGQGPEFLTYFQNEAQLEKSRLLSDRFSAERPKGSFSTLEIQRTEQGDSAMYLCASSLLWLTGSTDTQYFGPGTRLTVL.

The rearrangement links TRBV10-3 to TRBJ2-1, with 7 bases aligning to TRBD2. The germline CDR1 and CDR2 sequences are ENHRY and SYGVKD. CDR3 length equals 19 residues. The junction had 11 bases not matched to a gene; V was cut back by 0 bases and J by 0 bases. CDR3 bases: TGTGCCATCAGTGAGTCGAGACTAGCTCGGGAGAGCTCCTACAATGAGCAGTTCTTC. It codes for CAISESRLARESSYNEQFF.

This chain joins TRBV30 and TRBJ2-1; D might be TRBD2 (5 bases). This CDR3 spans 11 amino acids. The V and J ends lost 0 bases and 14 bases respectively, with 11 bases between them. From germline, CDR1 is GTSNPN and CDR2 SVGIG (reference sequence). Written as DNA, the CDR3 is TGTGCCTGGAGTGTAATTGGGAGCAAGTTCTTC. The encoded protein is CAWSVIGSKFF.